This record concerns one T cell receptor (beta chain) sequence. The antigen is undetermined. Researchers ran immunoSEQ v3.0 at survey level. Assay used: immunoSEQ multiplex PCR; TCRdb lists only in-frame clones, some missing. This table has some 2,500 clones, approximately 79% appearing once. This record belongs to a study of long-term antiretroviral therapy in people with HIV. Points from the study as a whole: Diversity remained lower than transplant donor controls, even though it increased after ART.

Per the germline V gene, CDR1 is SGHVS and CDR2 is FQNEAQ. Deletions cut 7 bases from V and 10 bases from J, with 20 bases between. The CDR3 covers 15 residues. This chain links TRBV7-8 with TRBJ1-6, with D possibly matching TRBD1 (5 bases). This sequence originates from a woman aged 40 to 55 with HIV. The sequenced sample was unsorted PBMCs, obtained 0.4 years before starting antiretroviral therapy. The CDR3 loop reads CASTRDSLPGSPLHF. The CDR3 bases are TGTGCCAGCACCCGGGACTCCCTACCGGGCTCACCCCTCCACTTT.